A selection of T cell receptor beta chains follows, all from one sample in a study of beta chain features in type 1 diabetes. Measured with immunoSEQ multiplex PCR; TCRdb has only the in-frame clones, and not every one. The sample lists under 550,000 clones; roughly 11% were seen once. The specimen was naive CD4+ T cells from blood. These receptors all stem from a woman aged 18 to 35 in good health. Each CDR3 is given with its conserved first and last residue. The D gene is left open where the match is weak. Expanded clones are given a class, and other clones once, few, many or no size at all.

cdr3_nt cdr3_aa j_call v_call clone_size d_call
TGTGCCAGCAGCTTCCGGGGCCGTAATGAGCAGTTCTTC CASSFRGRNEQFF TRBJ2-1 TRBV7-3 few .
TGTGCCACCCAAAGGGTAGCCGAGCAGTACTTC CATQRVAEQYF TRBJ2-7 TRBV28 few .
TGTGCCAGCGCACACGGGAGGACCGGGGAGCTGTTTTTT CASAHGRTGELFF TRBJ2-2 TRBV7-8 few TRBD2
TGTGCCAGCAGCGCAAAGGAGACCCAGTACTTC CASSAKETQYF TRBJ2-5 TRBV7-2 few .
TGTGCCACCAGCAGAGAGGGGGGTTCCAATCAGCCCCAGCATTTT CATSREGGSNQPQHF TRBJ1-5 TRBV15 . .
TGTGCCAGCAGTCCGGACAGCACAGATACGCAGTATTTT CASSPDSTDTQYF TRBJ2-3 TRBV25-1 few .
TGTGCCAGCAACCTCGCAGGACAGGGGGGAGATACGCAGTATTTT CASNLAGQGGDTQYF TRBJ2-3 TRBV7-2 few TRBD1
TGCAGTGCTCTAGAAGAGACCCAGTACTTC CSALEETQYF TRBJ2-5 TRBV20-1 few .
TGCGCCAGCAGCCACGATCGGCGACCCACAGATACGCAGTATTTT CASSHDRRPTDTQYF TRBJ2-3 TRBV4-3 . .
TGTGCCAGCAGCGTTTCTCCAGGCCAGGGGGAAAAACTGTTTTTT CASSVSPGQGEKLFF TRBJ1-4 TRBV9 few .
TGTGCCAGCAGCCCCCCGGGACAGGCCCTCTACAATGAGCAGTTCTTC CASSPPGQALYNEQFF TRBJ2-1 TRBV7-9 . TRBD1
TGTGCCAGCTCACCCGGGACGGGACAAGAGACCCAGTACTTC CASSPGTGQETQYF TRBJ2-5 TRBV18 . .
TGTGCCAGTAGCAGGGCGGAGACCCAGTACTTC CASSRAETQYF TRBJ2-5 TRBV19 few .
TGTGCCAGCGGGGCAGGGTATGGAGGCTACACCTTC CASGAGYGGYTF TRBJ1-2 TRBV9 few .
TGTGCCAGCAGCTTGGGGGAGTTCAATGAGCAGTTCTTC CASSLGEFNEQFF TRBJ2-1 TRBV11-1 few .
TGTGCCATTACCGGGACTAGCGGCACAGATACGCAGTATTTT CAITGTSGTDTQYF TRBJ2-3 TRBV10-3 . TRBD2
TGTGCCAGCAGCCCCCCGGGACAGTCCTACAATGAGCAGTTCTTC CASSPPGQSYNEQFF TRBJ2-1 TRBV7-9 . TRBD1
TGTGCCAGCAGCTCGGACAGGGGCAATCAGCCCCAGCATTTT CASSSDRGNQPQHF TRBJ1-5 TRBV7-2 . TRBD1
TGTGCCAGCAGCTCCGTTAAGCGGGGGATTAACACCGGGGAGCTGTTTTTT CASSSVKRGINTGELFF TRBJ2-2 TRBV13 few TRBD2
TGTGCCAGCAGCCAAAGCCCCTCAGCGGGGGTGGGTGAGACCCAGTACTTC CASSQSPSAGVGETQYF TRBJ2-5 TRBV4-2 few TRBD2